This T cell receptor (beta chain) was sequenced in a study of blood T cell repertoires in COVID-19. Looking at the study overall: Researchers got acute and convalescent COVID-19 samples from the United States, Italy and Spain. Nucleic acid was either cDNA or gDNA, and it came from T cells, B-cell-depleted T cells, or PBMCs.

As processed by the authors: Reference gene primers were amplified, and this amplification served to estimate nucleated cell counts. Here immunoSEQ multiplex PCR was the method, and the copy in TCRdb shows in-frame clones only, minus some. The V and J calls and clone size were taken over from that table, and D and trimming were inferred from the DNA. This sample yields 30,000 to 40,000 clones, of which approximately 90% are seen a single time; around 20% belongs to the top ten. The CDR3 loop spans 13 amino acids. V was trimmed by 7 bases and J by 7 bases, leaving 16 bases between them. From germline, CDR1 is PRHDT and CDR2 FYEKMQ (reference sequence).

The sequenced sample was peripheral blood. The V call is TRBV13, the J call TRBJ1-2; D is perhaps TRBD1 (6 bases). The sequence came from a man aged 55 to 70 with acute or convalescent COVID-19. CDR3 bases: TGTGCCAGCATGAGACAGGCTAGGAGTGGCTACACCTTC. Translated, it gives CASMRQARSGYTF.